This record looks at one T cell receptor beta chain sequence and its context. The table lists this clone with a few counts. Its antigen is unknown. No base quality values were provided; no much bigger clone lies one nucleotide off. The source of the sample is a study of blood T cell repertoires in COVID-19 (TCRdb year 2020). Turning to the overall study: Samples from collaborators originated in the United States, Italy and Spain and spanned both the acute and convalescent phases of COVID-19. The prospective study material was composed of cDNA or gDNA derived from T cells, B-cell-depleted T cells, or PBMCs. The dataset comprised deeply sampled blood TCRbeta repertoires from subjects exposed to, actively infected with, or recovered from COVID-19. The repertoires were released in a freely available public database intended as a resource for research on the immune response to SARS-CoV-2. The samples were drawn from two sources: the first 160 participants of the ongoing ImmuneRACE study, and 1,254 subjects contributed by 6 global collaborators. The sample metadata nearly always contained a de-identified subject ID, COVID-19 status, age in years and sex. Where available, HLA class I and class II types were obtained from metadata supplied by the sample provider rather than from assay-based typing.

TCRbeta CDR3 regions were amplified from genomic DNA using the immunoSEQ Assay, a bias-controlled multiplex PCR. The study's processing was this. Nucleated cell counts per sample were estimated from amplification of reference gene primers within the assay. To quantify the absolute abundance of each unique TCRbeta CDR3 rearrangement, sequence reads were collapsed and filtered. Productive Simpson clonality was computed per sample as the square root of Simpson's diversity index over productive rearrangements. TCRdb carries this immuneACCESS record with in-frame sequences only. Its versions omit some clonotypes, under half of them owing to an unresolved V gene in the studies checked, with the rest unexplained. The D gene and trimming were derived from the DNA, and the V and J assignments and clone size from that table. The sample table contains about 86,000 clones; only one count was recorded for about 87% of them. The ten largest make up 1.1% of the sample.

The collaborating institutions used their own protocols to collect whole blood in K2EDTA tubes. For TCRbeta analysis, collaborator samples were shipped as frozen whole blood, as isolated PBMCs, or as DNA extracted from either sample type. The investigation overall reported the following: Clinical and demographic metadata were provided uncurated, with the amount varying by source and participant.

Sample: peripheral blood. The clonotype comes from a human donor in a cohort sampled during active COVID-19.

The DNA is TGTGCCAGCAGTGAGACAGTATCTTACACTGAAGCTTTCTTT. Protein translation: CASSETVSYTEAFF. The chain couples TRBV6-6 to TRBJ1-1; a tentative D match to TRBD1 spans 5 bases. The trim is 5 bases for V and 3 bases for J, with a gap of 13 bases between the germline ends. The CDR3 starts with the cysteine, ends with the phenylalanine, and has 14 residues. The sequence is cut down to CDR3 DNA, 42 bases in frame from base 1. According to the germline V gene (reference sequence), CDR1 reads MNHNY and CDR2 reads SVGAGI.